This T cell receptor beta chain was captured in a study of blood T cell repertoires in COVID-19 (dated by TCRdb to the early 2020s). Broadly, across the study: Samples covering the acute and convalescent phases of COVID-19 were provided by collaborators in the United States, Italy and Spain. The material from the prospective study consisted of cDNA or gDNA derived from T cells, B-cell-depleted T cells, or PBMCs. Subjects who had been exposed to COVID-19, were actively infected with it, or had recovered from it provided the deeply sampled blood TCRbeta repertoires that made up the dataset. The repertoires were released in a freely available public database meant as a resource for research on the immune response to SARS-CoV-2. Samples came from the ongoing ImmuneRACE study (first 160 participants) plus 1,254 subjects from 6 global collaborators. Nearly every sample came with metadata listing a de-identified subject ID, COVID-19 status, age in years and sex. Where HLA class I and class II types were available, the types were taken from metadata supplied by the sample provider, not from assay-based typing.

The immunoSEQ Assay, a bias-controlled multiplex PCR, was used to amplify TCRbeta CDR3 regions from genomic DNA. In the original analysis: The number of nucleated cells in each sample was estimated by amplification of reference gene primers within the assay. Sequence reads were collapsed and filtered to measure the absolute abundance of every unique TCRbeta CDR3 rearrangement. Productive Simpson clonality was computed per sample as the square root of Simpson's diversity index over productive rearrangements. TCRdb mirrors the immuneACCESS table, restricted to in-frame sequences. Some clones are absent from its copies; in checked studies, under half trace to an unresolved V gene, and the reason for the others is unknown. The V and J calls and clone size were taken over from that table, and D and trimming were inferred from the DNA. For this sample the table gives around 280,000 clones, of which approximately 91% were detected only once. Of the sample, 1.5% to 2% is held by the ten largest clones.

Participants in the prospective study were aged 18 to 89 years, lived in some 24 United States geographic areas, and enrolled through a virtual design. In the prospective study, participants were assigned to cohorts based on the clinical history participants reported in a screening survey and a study questionnaire. Recovered participants in ImmuneRACE Cohort 3 were defined as having two consecutive negative NP/OP PCR tests, clearance from a healthcare professional, or resolution of symptoms. Each participant in the prospective study had whole blood, serum and a nasopharyngeal or oropharyngeal swab collected by mobile phlebotomists. Participants in the prospective study had the option to provide additional blood draws and questionnaires over a roughly 2-month period. Before DNA extraction, prospective study blood samples were shipped either frozen or at room temperature. Worth noting for this clone: The antigen this receptor binds is unknown. Qualities for individual bases were not recorded, and no much larger clone is one base off.

General findings and caveats noted by the study authors: Clinical and demographic metadata were provided uncurated, with the amount varying by source and participant.

This TCR derives from a middle-aged woman who had recovered from COVID-19. The specimen was PBMCs or T cells enriched from blood (not recorded which).

The DNA sequence is as follows: TGTGCCAGCAGTGAGAGAGGGAGTCAGTCCGAGCAGTACTTC. This is translated as CASSERGSQSEQYF. Here the chain combines TRBV2 and TRBJ2-7; matching of 5 bases hints at TRBD2 as the D gene. The trim is 3 bases for V and 6 bases for J, with a gap of 15 bases between the germline ends. CDR1 and CDR2 are read off the germline V gene as SNHLY and FYNNEI. The CDR3, cysteine through phenylalanine, is 14 amino acids long. This entry keeps only the CDR3 DNA: 42 bases, framed from base 1. Joined to the reference TRBV2 and TRBJ2-7 proteins, this CDR3 gives the full variable domain: EPEVTQTPSHQVTQMGQEVILRCVPISNHLYFYWYRQILGQKVEFLVSFYNNEISEKSEIFDDQFSVERPDGSNFTLKIRSTKLEDSAMYFCASSERGSQSEQYFGPGTRLTVT.